The 23 T cell receptor beta chains reported below all come from one sample, sequenced in a study of T cell responses to AZD1222 COVID-19 vaccine. Profiled with immunoSEQ multiplex PCR; TCRdb holds only in-frame clones, not every one. The sample shows roughly 130,000 clones, around 90% of them seen only once. Sample: peripheral blood, taken on day 0 of AZD1222 vaccination. All receptors derive from an adult in good health.

The genes are TRBV27 and TRBJ1-4; perhaps TRBD1 as D (6 bases). The CDR3 covers 14 residues. V shed 3 bases and J shed 7 bases, with 12 bases lying between them. The germline V gene has CDR1 MNHEY and CDR2 SMNVEV (reference sequence). The CDR3 protein is CASSLWGASEKLFF. The CDR3 DNA is TGTGCCAGCAGTTTGTGGGGGGCTAGTGAAAAACTGTTTTTT.

This clone was detected only once. The gene calls are TRBV5-4 and TRBJ1-4; 9 bases align to TRBD1. This CDR3 region has 14 residues. Trimming at V came to 3 bases and at J to 5 bases, leaving 2 bases not matched to a gene. From germline, CDR1 is SGHNT and CDR2 YYREEE (reference sequence). The CDR3 bases are TGTGCCAGCAGCTCCGGGACAGGGAATGAAAAACTGTTTTTT. Protein product: CASSSGTGNEKLFF.

This sequence joins TRBV7-7 and TRBJ2-1, with unresolved D. The germline V gene has CDR1 SSHAT and CDR2 FNYEAQ (reference sequence). The V end lost 1 base, the J end lost 9 bases, and 4 bases lay between the germline ends. The CDR3 runs 11 residues. CDR3 residues: CASSLGGEQFF. CDR3 DNA: TGTGCCAGCAGCTTAGGTGGTGAGCAGTTCTTC.

This chain connects TRBV6-5 to TRBJ1-5, with D hard to call. Trimming removed 7 bases at V and 7 bases at J, with 17 bases between. Looked up from germline, CDR1 is MNHEY and CDR2 is SVGAGI. The CDR3 loop spans 14 amino acids. The CDR3 DNA is TGTGCCAGCACTCAACTTGGGTCAGGACAGCCCCAGCATTTT. It codes for CASTQLGSGQPQHF.

The chain joins TRBV25-1 to TRBJ1-3, with D perhaps TRBD1 (5 bases). V was trimmed by 6 bases and J by 0 bases, leaving 15 bases between them. Germline CDR1 MGHDK, CDR2 SYGVNS. This CDR3 has 16 amino acids. CDR3 in DNA: TGTGCCAGCAGGAGAACAGGCTCTAACTCTGGAAACACCATATATTTT. The encoded protein is CASRRTGSNSGNTIYF.

This clone was seen just once. The chain combines TRBV7-9 with TRBJ2-1; 15 bases align to TRBD2. CDR3 length: 16 amino acids. Per the germline V gene, CDR1 is SEHNR and CDR2 is FQNEAQ (reference sequence). V trimming: 5 bases; J trimming: 8 bases; junction bases outside the gene matches: 7. Here the CDR3 DNA reads TGTGCCAGCAGCACGGGACTAGCGGGAGGTATCGATGAGCAGTTCTTC. It specifies CASSTGLAGGIDEQFF.

CDR3 protein: CASSYVQETQYF. CDR3 coding DNA: TGTGCCAGCAGTTACGTCCAAGAGACCCAGTACTTC. The V gene is TRBV6-6, the J gene TRBJ2-5; D remains unclear. The CDR3 runs to 12 residues. The germline V gene has CDR1 MNHNY and CDR2 SVGAGI (reference sequence). The germline V and J ends were trimmed by 2 bases and 1 base, with 2 bases remaining between them.

The chain uses TRBV24-1 and TRBJ1-1; D call uncertain. Germline loops: CDR1 KGHDR, CDR2 SFDVKD. Trimming left V 2 bases short and J 6 bases short, with 12 bases between. The length of the CDR3 is 14 residues. CDR3 DNA: TGTGCCACCAGTGATTCGGGCGGAATCTCTGAAGCTTTCTTT. The encoded protein is CATSDSGGISEAFF.

The chain carries TRBV3-1 (or the pseudogene TRBV3-2) and TRBJ1-4, with D perhaps TRBD1 (6 bases). Germline V CDR1 and CDR2: LGHDT, YNNKEL (reference sequence). V was clipped by 8 bases and J by 6 bases, with 13 bases between them. The CDR3 covers 13 residues. CDR3 bases: TGTGCCAGCGAACTCGCAGGGGATGAAAAACTGTTTTTT. Translated: CASELAGDEKLFF.

The J gene is TRBJ1-1, the V gene TRBV7-9, with D unclear. The CDR3 has 15 residues. V lost 5 bases and J lost 3, with 16 bases in between. Germline CDR1 reads SEHNR; CDR2 reads FQNEAQ (reference sequence). The CDR3 DNA reads as TGTGCCAGCAGCGTTGGGTGGGGTGAGGACACTGAAGCTTTCTTT. Its translation is CASSVGWGEDTEAFF.

V is TRBV18 and J is TRBJ1-2; no reliable D call. The CDR3 extends over 14 amino acids. Trimming cost V 2 bases and J 2 bases, with 9 bases left between them. In germline, CDR1 is KGHSH, CDR2 LQKENI. The CDR3 region is CASSPGFSNYGYTF. In DNA, the CDR3 is TGTGCCAGCTCACCAGGGTTCTCCAACTATGGCTACACCTTC.

The rearrangement uses TRBV5-6 and TRBJ1-1; 9 bases map to TRBD1. The CDR3 is 13 residues long. With 5 bases clipped from V and 3 bases from J, the junction kept 2 bases outside the gene matches. Germline assignment: CDR1 SGHDT and CDR2 YYEEEE. CDR3 in amino acids: CASRGTGHTEAFF. Written as DNA, the CDR3 is TGTGCCAGCAGAGGGACAGGGCACACTGAAGCTTTCTTT. The whole variable domain, remainder taken from reference TRBV5-6 and TRBJ1-1, is DAGVTQSPTHLIKTRGQQVTLRCSPKSGHDTVSWYQQALGQGPQFIFQYYEEEERQRGNFPDRFSGHQFPNYSSELNVNALLLGDSALYLCASRGTGHTEAFFGQGTRLTVV.

The V gene is TRBV30, the J gene TRBJ1-3; 7 positions match TRBD1. CDR3 length: 13 amino acids. V was pared by 6 bases and J by 4 bases, with 6 bases of the junction left unmatched. Germline V gene data show CDR1 as GTSNPN and CDR2 as SVGIG (reference sequence). In nucleotides, the CDR3 is TGTGCCTGTTCTGCAGGGGGGGGAAACACCATATATTTT. This codes for CACSAGGGNTIYF.

V is TRBV4-3 and J is TRBJ1-1; D unclear. The CDR3 is made up of 12 amino acids. V was pared by 8 bases and J by 1 base, with 8 bases between. The germline V gene encodes CDR1 LGHNA and CDR2 YSLEER. The CDR3 is CASLYPNTEAFF. The CDR3, as DNA: TGCGCCAGCTTATACCCGAACACTGAAGCTTTCTTT.

CDR3: CASSRRGIKGNTGELFF. CDR3 in DNA: TGTGCCAGCAGTCGCAGGGGTATCAAGGGGAACACCGGGGAGCTGTTTTTT. The rearrangement uses TRBV6-6 and TRBJ2-2; possibly TRBD1 for D (6 bases). There are 17 residues in the CDR3. CDR1 and CDR2 (germline): MNHNY, SVGAGI (reference sequence). V was clipped by 5 bases and J by 1 base, with 17 bases between them.

The chain couples TRBV5-5 to TRBJ1-3; no definite D call. Germline V gene lookup returns CDR1 SGHKS and CDR2 YYEKEE (reference sequence). This CDR3 spans 16 amino acids. The V gene lost 4 bases and the J gene lost 0 bases, with 14 bases spanning the gap. The CDR3 nucleotides read TGTGCCAGCAGCCTAACTGTCACTTTCTCTGGAAACACCATATATTTT. This translates into CASSLTVTFSGNTIYF.

The V call is TRBV7-9, the J call TRBJ2-5; no definite D call. V gave up 2 bases and J gave up 2 bases, with 12 bases separating them. This CDR3 contains 15 residues. CDR1 is SEHNR and CDR2 is FQNEAQ in the germline V gene (reference sequence). DNA of the CDR3: TGTGCCAGCAGCTTAAGAACGCAAATACAAGAGACCCAGTACTTC. Its protein product is CASSLRTQIQETQYF.

J is TRBJ1-1 and V is TRBV9; no firm D call. Looked up from germline, CDR1 is SGDLS and CDR2 is YYNGEE. V lost 4 bases to trimming and J lost 3 bases, with 13 bases between them. The CDR3 length is 14 residues. CDR3 residues: CASSFSPGDTEAFF. CDR3 nucleotides: TGTGCCAGCAGCTTCAGCCCCGGTGACACTGAAGCTTTCTTT.

The chain uses TRBV19 and TRBJ2-7; TRBD1 matches at 9 bases. With V trimmed by 7 bases and J by 4 bases, 8 bases remained unmatched. This CDR3 contains 14 residues. The germline V gene has CDR1 LNHDA and CDR2 SQIVND (reference sequence). The CDR3 DNA follows: TGTGCCAGTACCACAGGGGGCGCGGGGTACGAGCAGTACTTC. It specifies CASTTGGAGYEQYF.

The chain combines TRBV5-1 with TRBJ1-2; 11 nucleotides agree with TRBD1. The CDR3 spans 14 residues. In germline, CDR1 is SGHRS, CDR2 YFSETQ. V dropped 4 bases and J dropped 8; count of bases not matched to a gene: 7. This CDR3 is CASSRLDRGRGYTF. For the CDR3, the DNA is TGCGCCAGCAGCCGATTGGACAGGGGGCGCGGCTACACCTTC.

The chain has TRBV24-1 and TRBJ1-5; the D gene is possibly TRBD1 (6 bases). Germline V gene data show CDR1 as KGHDR and CDR2 as SFDVKD. The CDR3 is made up of 13 amino acids. With 5 bases removed from V and 6 bases from J, the gap between germline ends came to 10 bases. The CDR3 nucleotides are TGTGCCACCAGTGGGGGGCTGGGTCAGCCCCAGCATTTT. Amino acids: CATSGGLGQPQHF.

CDR3 in DNA: TGTGCCAGCTCACCGGACATGTTGAACACTGAAGCTTTCTTT. It translates to CASSPDMLNTEAFF. This chain uses TRBV18 with TRBJ1-1, with a possible D match to TRBD1 (5 bases). The length of the CDR3 is 14 residues. With 3 bases removed from V and 0 bases from J, the gap between germline ends came to 8 bases. Germline loops: CDR1 KGHSH, CDR2 LQKENI.

The V and J genes are TRBV5-1 and TRBJ1-2; the D is unclear. With 0 bases removed from V and 4 bases from J, the gap between germline ends came to 19 bases. There are 17 residues in the CDR3. CDR1 and CDR2 (germline): SGHRS, YFSETQ. The CDR3 region is CASSLVAAEAPGYGYTF. CDR3 DNA: TGCGCCAGCAGCTTGGTGGCGGCGGAGGCCCCCGGCTATGGCTACACCTTC.